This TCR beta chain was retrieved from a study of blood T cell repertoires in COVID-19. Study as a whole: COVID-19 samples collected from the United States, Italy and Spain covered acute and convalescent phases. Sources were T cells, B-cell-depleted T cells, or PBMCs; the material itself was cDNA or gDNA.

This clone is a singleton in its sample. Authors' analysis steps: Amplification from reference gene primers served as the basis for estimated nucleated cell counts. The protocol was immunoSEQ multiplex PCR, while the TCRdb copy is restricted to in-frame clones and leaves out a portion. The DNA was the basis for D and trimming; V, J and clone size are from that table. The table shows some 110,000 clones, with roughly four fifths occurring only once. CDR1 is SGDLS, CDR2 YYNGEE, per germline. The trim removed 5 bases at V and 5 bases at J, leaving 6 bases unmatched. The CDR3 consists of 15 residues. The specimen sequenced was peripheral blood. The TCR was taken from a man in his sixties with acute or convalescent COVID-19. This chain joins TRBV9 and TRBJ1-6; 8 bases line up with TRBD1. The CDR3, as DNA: TGTGCCAGCAGTCCTCAGGGGGCGGATAATTCACCCCTCCACTTT. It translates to CASSPQGADNSPLHF.